A selection of T cell receptor beta chains follows, all from one sample in a study of T cells after yellow fever vaccination. TCRdb re-analysed the 5' RACE reads in MiXCR, keeping a single row per CDR3 protein. The top ten hold around 3.3% of the sample, which has a few hundred thousand distinct CDR3 sequences, over 4.5% seen once. The sample here was CD4+ T cells sorted from PBMCs, taken on the day of the yellow fever booster vaccination. These TCRs come from a man between 18 and 29 years old who received the YFV17D yellow fever vaccine. Each CDR3 is given with its conserved first and last residue. A D gene is named only where the DNA matches it firmly. Not all rows give a size; the values are once, few, many and, for expanded clones, a class.

many TRBJ2-5 NA TRBV11-1 CASSLRSPGGEETQYF TGTGCCAGCAGCTTACGGTCCCCAGGCGGAGAAGAGACCCAGTACTTC
NA TRBJ1-3 NA TRBV20-1 CSAGGSGNTIYF TGCAGTGCTGGAGGTTCTGGAAACACCATATATTTT
few TRBJ2-5 NA TRBV11-2 CASSLDVGGRTQYF TGTGCCAGCAGCTTAGATGTGGGGGGAAGGACCCAGTACTTC
NA TRBJ1-1 NA TRBV5-1 CASSLATGRNRMNTEAFF TGCGCCAGCAGCTTGGCCACAGGGCGAAACCGCATGAACACTGAAGCTTTCTTT
many TRBJ2-3 TRBD2 TRBV11-2 CASSLVAGGVRDTQYF TGTGCCAGCAGCTTAGTAGCGGGGGGTGTCAGAGATACGCAGTATTTT
few TRBJ1-3 NA TRBV20-1 CSAPLSGNTIYF TGCAGTGCTCCGCTGTCCGGAAACACCATATATTTT
NA TRBJ2-5 TRBD2 TRBV4-1 CASSQVGVAGGQETQYF TGCGCCAGCAGCCAAGTGGGTGTAGCGGGGGGCCAAGAGACCCAGTACTTC
many TRBJ1-4 NA TRBV10-3 CAISEWGGGAELFF TGTGCCATCAGTGAGTGGGGGGGCGGAGCGGAACTGTTTTTT
NA TRBJ1-5 TRBD1 TRBV10-3 CAISVQGGDQPQHF TGTGCCATCAGCGTACAGGGGGGGGATCAGCCCCAGCATTTT
few TRBJ2-1 NA TRBV6-1 CASSERRPGWSYNEQFF TGTGCCAGCAGTGAACGGCGGCCAGGGTGGTCCTACAATGAGCAGTTCTTC
NA TRBJ1-2 NA TRBV12-3/TRBV12-4 CASSSYIYGYTF TGTGCCAGCAGTTCATACATCTATGGCTACACCTTC
few TRBJ2-6 NA TRBV4-2 CASSQGSGSGANVLTF TGTGCCAGCAGCCAAGGTTCTGGCTCTGGGGCCAACGTCCTGACTTTC
NA TRBJ2-3 NA TRBV5-1 CASSPGSNWADTLYF TGCGCCAGCAGCCCCGGATCCAATTGGGCAGATACGCTGTATTTT
NA TRBJ2-3 NA TRBV10-3 CATSRTEGRDTQYF TGTGCCACCAGCCGGACAGAAGGGAGGGATACGCAGTATTTT
many TRBJ2-5 NA TRBV11-2 CASNLAHQETQYF TGTGCCAGCAATCTAGCGCACCAAGAGACCCAGTACTTC
few TRBJ2-7 NA TRBV12-3/TRBV12-4 CASTKGGEQYF TGTGCCAGCACCAAGGGTGGAGAGCAGTACTTC
NA TRBJ1-3 NA TRBV11-2 CASSSRGPSVDTIYF TGTGCCAGCAGCTCCAGGGGACCCTCAGTTGACACCATATATTTT
few TRBJ1-1 TRBD1 TRBV5-1 CASSPGQGEPEAFF TGCGCCAGCAGCCCCGGACAGGGGGAACCTGAAGCTTTCTTT
NA TRBJ1-1 NA TRBV7-9 CASSPQTQTPAFF TGTGCCAGCAGCCCCCAGACTCAAACGCCAGCTTTCTTT
NA TRBJ2-2 NA TRBV5-4 CASSYGTRDTGELFF TGTGCCAGCAGCTACGGGACAAGGGACACCGGGGAGCTGTTTTTT
many TRBJ2-3 NA TRBV5-1 CASSSPRVQDTQYF TGCGCCAGCAGCTCCCCCAGGGTGCAGGATACGCAGTATTTT
many TRBJ2-7 NA TRBV18 CASSPPGSTPPDYEQYF TGTGCCAGCTCACCACCGGGTTCTACCCCTCCTGATTACGAGCAGTACTTC
many TRBJ2-6 NA TRBV4-1 CASSQDVSGANVLTF TGCGCCAGCAGCCAAGATGTCTCTGGGGCCAACGTCCTGACTTTC
few TRBJ1-5 NA TRBV4-1 CASSQDLGGWNQPQHF TGCGCCAGCAGCCAAGATCTGGGGGGCTGGAATCAGCCCCAGCATTTT
NA TRBJ1-2 NA TRBV6-5 CASRKTGFGYTF TGTGCCAGCAGAAAAACAGGGTTCGGCTACACCTTC
NA TRBJ2-7 NA TRBV18 CASSPGNDYEQYF TGTGCCAGCTCACCAGGGAATGACTACGAGCAGTACTTC
few TRBJ2-5 TRBD1 TRBV14 CASSQVTGAEETQYF TGTGCCAGCAGCCAAGTTACAGGGGCAGAAGAGACCCAGTACTTC
many TRBJ2-3 NA TRBV5-1 CASSLGSDTQYF TGCGCCAGCAGCTTGGGTTCAGATACGCAGTATTTT
NA TRBJ1-2 NA TRBV20-1 CSARAGNGYGYTF TGCAGTGCTAGAGCGGGTAACGGCTATGGCTACACCTTC
many TRBJ2-1 NA TRBV7-2 CASSFLQRNEQFF TGTGCCAGCAGCTTCCTCCAGAGGAATGAGCAGTTCTTC
NA TRBJ2-1 NA TRBV15 CATSSGQAYNEQFF TGTGCCACCAGCAGCGGGCAGGCCTACAATGAGCAGTTCTTC
NA TRBJ2-3 NA TRBV10-3 CAISETRLVSTDTQYF TGTGCCATCAGTGAAACGAGGCTGGTTTCCACGGATACGCAGTATTTT
many TRBJ2-3 NA TRBV4-2 CASSLSGAAQQYF TGTGCCAGCAGCCTCAGTGGGGCGGCCCAGCAGTATTTT
NA TRBJ1-6 TRBD1 TRBV14 CASSQVTGGYNSPLHF TGTGCCAGCAGCCAAGTGACAGGGGGTTATAATTCACCCCTCCACTTT
few TRBJ2-2 NA TRBV7-2 CASRGGGTNTGELFF TGTGCCAGCCGGGGAGGAGGGACGAACACCGGGGAGCTGTTTTTT
many TRBJ2-1 NA TRBV20-1 CSARDWARATNEQFF TGCAGTGCTAGAGATTGGGCTAGAGCGACCAATGAGCAGTTCTTC
NA TRBJ2-1 TRBD1 TRBV7-2 CASSPWDRGGNEQFF TGTGCCAGCAGCCCGTGGGACAGGGGAGGGAATGAGCAGTTCTTC
few TRBJ1-2 NA TRBV7-9 CASPLAPAGGYTF TGTGCCAGCCCCTTAGCGCCCGCCGGAGGCTACACCTTC
many TRBJ2-3 NA TRBV20-1 CSARDTTDTQYF TGCAGTGCTAGAGATACTACAGATACGCAGTATTTT
NA TRBJ1-2 NA TRBV12-3/TRBV12-4 CASSSMAGHGYTF TGTGCCAGCAGTTCGATGGCAGGTCATGGCTACACCTTC
NA TRBJ2-3 NA TRBV5-1 CASSLFPETGTQYF TGCGCCAGCAGCTTGTTCCCGGAGACGGGTACGCAGTATTTT
many TRBJ2-7 TRBD1 TRBV5-1 CASSPGTGVAQQYF TGCGCCAGCAGCCCCGGGACAGGGGTTGCGCAGCAGTACTTC
NA TRBJ1-2 NA TRBV6-5 CASSYSRRTYGYTF TGTGCCAGCAGTTACTCGAGACGGACCTATGGCTACACCTTC
few TRBJ1-2 NA TRBV9 CASSGLGPHDGYTF TGTGCCAGCAGCGGCCTTGGTCCGCACGACGGCTACACCTTC
many TRBJ2-6 NA TRBV7-3 CASSLTAGANVLTF TGTGCCAGCAGCTTAACAGCTGGGGCCAACGTCCTGACTTTC
many TRBJ1-2 TRBD1 TRBV6-5 CASRDRDRYYGYTF TGTGCCAGCAGAGACCGGGACAGATACTATGGCTACACCTTC
many TRBJ2-3 NA TRBV20-1 CSARSGGPRTDTQYF TGCAGTGCTAGGTCTGGCGGACCACGCACAGATACGCAGTATTTT
NA TRBJ2-7 NA TRBV10-1 CASNRTESFPSYEQYF TGCGCCAGCAATAGGACAGAATCCTTTCCCTCCTACGAGCAGTACTTC
few TRBJ2-5 NA TRBV7-2 CASTPAGAKGETQYF TGTGCCAGCACCCCGGCCGGGGCCAAAGGGGAGACCCAGTACTTC
NA TRBJ1-2 NA TRBV12-3/TRBV12-4 CASSLFGTANYGYTF TGTGCCAGCAGCCTTTTCGGGACGGCGAACTATGGCTACACCTTC
NA TRBJ2-1 NA TRBV4-3 CASSQVGGPVSSYNEQFF TGCGCCAGCAGCCAAGTAGGGGGGCCCGTGAGCTCCTACAATGAGCAGTTCTTC
few TRBJ1-2 TRBD1 TRBV4-1 CASSQDPGGSYGYTF TGCGCCAGCAGCCAAGACCCAGGGGGCAGTTATGGCTACACCTTC